This T cell receptor (beta chain) was sequenced in a study of cytomegalovirus exposure and HLA in healthy donors. Study-wide findings and caveats: Researchers catalogued around 150 TCR beta chains as cytomegalovirus-associated.

Per the germline V gene, CDR1 is WNHNN and CDR2 is SYGVQD (reference sequence). Trimming removed 6 bases from V and 0 bases from J; junction bases left unmatched: 8. The length of the CDR3 is 16 residues. For this clone: Its target is not known.

Repertoires were generated with immunoSEQ multiplex PCR, while TCRdb's copy carries only in-frame clones and drops some. The table has a few hundred thousand clones, about 90% seen once; the top ten hold roughly 3%. The chain has TRBV10-1 and TRBJ2-1; the match to TRBD1 covers 7 bases. Sequencing was carried out using PBMCs. This receptor was identified in a woman in her 30s in good health and CMV-seronegative. CDR3 loop: CASRTDRYVSYNEQFF. The CDR3, as DNA: TGCGCCAGCAGGACGGACAGGTACGTCTCCTACAATGAGCAGTTCTTC.